The T cell receptor (beta chain) described here comes from a study of cytomegalovirus exposure and HLA in healthy donors. Findings and caveats of the study: Fewer N-insertions than the roughly 670-donor mean were reportedly shown by an Asian-associated ancestry cluster in a later analysis.

The sample holds one count of this clone. Its antigen is unknown. PCR amplification relied on 60 Vbeta primers (plus 13 Jbeta primers). The table came from immunoSEQ multiplex PCR; TCRdb's copy has only in-frame clones and leaves some out. The data show 100,000 to 150,000 clones, over 70% seen once. Germline V gene data show CDR1 as LGHNA and CDR2 as YSLEER. CDR3 length equals 19 residues. V shed 0 bases and J 3 bases; nucleotides not matched to a gene: 12. The chain combines TRBV4-3 with TRBJ2-3; 10 nucleotides agree with TRBD2. Input material: PBMCs. This clonotype was obtained from a woman in her forties or fifties in good health and CMV-seropositive. The CDR3 DNA is TGCGCCAGCAGCCAAGATGTCCCACTACTAGCGGGGAGAACAGATACGCAGTATTTT. Its translation: CASSQDVPLLAGRTDTQYF.